What follows are 10 T cell receptor beta chains derived from one specimen sequenced in a study of blood T cell repertoires in COVID-19. Method: immunoSEQ multiplex PCR; TCRdb's copy keeps in-frame clones and lacks some. The repertoire consists of 95,000 to 110,000 clones, with more than 70% occurring once and the leading ten covering over 15%. Sample: peripheral blood. The receptor set was obtained from a woman aged 80 or over in a cohort sampled during active COVID-19.

The table lists this clone with a few counts. The chain carries TRBV11-3 and TRBJ2-3; D is uncertain. Germline CDR1 reads SGHNT; CDR2 reads YENEEA. Trimming removed 5 bases at V and 2 bases at J, with 5 bases between. CDR3 size: 12 residues. As DNA, the CDR3 is TGTGCCAGCAGCCACTACACAGATACGCAGTATTTT. This translates into CASSHYTDTQYF.

The J gene is TRBJ2-7, the V gene TRBV11-2; D is unclear. This CDR3 contains 14 residues. Germline V gene lookup returns CDR1 SGHAT and CDR2 FQNNGV. Trimming removed 0 bases from V and 3 bases from J, with 9 bases in between. CDR3 loop: CASSLDRHNYEQYF. The CDR3, as DNA: TGTGCCAGCAGCTTAGATCGCCACAACTACGAGCAGTACTTC.

The J gene is TRBJ1-2, the V gene TRBV5-1, with 8 bases lining up with TRBD1. CDR3 length: 15 residues. Germline V gives CDR1 SGHRS, CDR2 YFSETQ. V dropped 0 bases and J dropped 7; count of bases not matched to a gene: 8. The CDR3 here is CASSLALGQGLGYTF. CDR3 in DNA: TGCGCCAGCAGCTTGGCCTTAGGACAGGGACTTGGCTACACCTTC. The whole variable domain, filled in from reference TRBV5-1 and TRBJ1-2, reads KAGVTQTPRYLIKTRGQQVTLSCSPISGHRSVSWYQQTPGQGLQFLFEYFSETQRNKGNFPGRFSGRQFSNSRSEMNVSTLELGDSALYLCASSLALGQGLGYTFGSGTRLTVV.

The chain combines TRBV19 with TRBJ2-2; 7 bases are shared with TRBD1. This CDR3 spans 14 amino acids. Germline CDR1 reads LNHDA; CDR2 reads SQIVND (reference sequence). Germline trimming cut 8 bases from V and 3 bases from J; bases unmatched to any gene: 6. The CDR3 protein is CASRQGLDTGELFF. The CDR3 DNA follows: TGTGCCAGTCGACAGGGTTTGGACACCGGGGAGCTGTTTTTT.

The chain carries TRBV2 and TRBJ1-5; no firm D call. Germline V CDR1 and CDR2: SNHLY, FYNNEI. Deletions cut 8 bases from V and 3 bases from J, with 8 bases between. The length of the CDR3 is 12 residues. The CDR3 reads CASSPDNQPQHF. CDR3 DNA sequence: TGTGCCAGCTCGCCAGACAATCAGCCCCAGCATTTT. The full variable domain, with the rest looked up from reference TRBV2 and TRBJ1-5, is EPEVTQTPSHQVTQMGQEVILRCVPISNHLYFYWYRQILGQKVEFLVSFYNNEISEKSEIFDDQFSVERPDGSNFTLKIRSTKLEDSAMYFCASSPDNQPQHFGDGTRLSIL.

A word on this clone: At one of its ends the junction is not consistent with the germline gene, which may arise from a read error. The chain employs TRBV20-1 and TRBJ2-1; 10 positions agree with TRBD1. Looked up from germline, CDR1 is DFQATT and CDR2 is SNEGSKA (reference sequence). CDR3 length: 10 amino acids. The CDR3 nucleotides read TGCAGTGCTGCGGGACAGGGGACCCTCTTC. The encoded protein is CSAAGQGTLF.

J is TRBJ2-7 and V is TRBV12-3 or TRBV12-4; D is undetermined. Between the trimmed V and J ends, which lost 0 bases and 3 bases, there was a span of 6 bases. CDR3 length: 13 residues. CDR3 bases: TGTGCCAGCAGTTTAGCGCCAGGCTACGAGCAGTACTTC. It codes for CASSLAPGYEQYF.

The chain links TRBV4-1 to TRBJ1-1; D is possibly TRBD1 (6 bases). CDR3 length: 14 residues. The germline V gene encodes CDR1 MGHRA and CDR2 YSYEKL. The V gene lost 4 bases and the J gene lost 1 base, with 10 bases spanning the gap. CDR3 region: CASSPWGQNTEAFF. CDR3 bases: TGCGCCAGCAGCCCGTGGGGACAGAACACTGAAGCTTTCTTT.

This clone was found once. The V and J genes are TRBV28 and TRBJ1-1; the match to TRBD1 covers 7 bases. With 6 bases clipped from V and 10 bases from J, the junction kept 11 bases outside the gene matches. The germline V gene has CDR1 MDHEN and CDR2 SYDVKM. CDR3 length equals 13 residues. The CDR3 DNA sequence: TGTGCCAGCAGGCTTGAAAGGGGGCGGGGAGCTTTCTTT. It yields the protein CASRLERGRGAFF.

This clone has only one observation. The V gene is TRBV6-6, the J gene TRBJ1-1; D might be TRBD1 (6 bases). Germline CDR1 is MNHNY and CDR2 is SVGAGI (reference sequence). The V end lost 4 bases, the J end lost 1 base, and 10 bases lay between the germline ends. The CDR3 length is 14 residues. CDR3: CASSSLDRNTEAFF. Here the CDR3 DNA reads TGTGCCAGCAGTTCCCTGGACAGGAACACTGAAGCTTTCTTT.